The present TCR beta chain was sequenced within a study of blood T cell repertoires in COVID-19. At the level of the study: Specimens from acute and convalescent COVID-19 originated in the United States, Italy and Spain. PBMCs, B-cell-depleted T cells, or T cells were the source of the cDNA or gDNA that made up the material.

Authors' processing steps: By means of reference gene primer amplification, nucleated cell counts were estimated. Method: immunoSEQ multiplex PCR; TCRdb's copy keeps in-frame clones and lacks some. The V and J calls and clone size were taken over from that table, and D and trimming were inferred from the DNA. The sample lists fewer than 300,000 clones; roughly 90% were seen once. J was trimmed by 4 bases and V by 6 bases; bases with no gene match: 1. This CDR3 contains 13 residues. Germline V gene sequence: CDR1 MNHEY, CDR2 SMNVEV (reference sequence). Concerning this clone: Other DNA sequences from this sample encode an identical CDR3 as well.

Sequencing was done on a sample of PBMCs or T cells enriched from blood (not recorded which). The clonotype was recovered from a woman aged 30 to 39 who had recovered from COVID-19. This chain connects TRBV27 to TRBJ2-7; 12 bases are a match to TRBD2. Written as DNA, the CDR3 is TGTGCCAGCAGGACTAGCGGGAGTTACGAGCAGTACTTC. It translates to CASRTSGSYEQYF.